This T cell receptor beta chain was recorded in a study of control samples from healthy donors and cancer patients. Germline CDR1 reads SGDLS; CDR2 reads YYNGEE. The length of the CDR3 is 14 residues. V gave up 6 bases and J gave up 5 bases, with 14 bases separating them. Only in-frame clones appear in the TCRdb table, and some are missing; sequencing was by immunoSEQ multiplex PCR. This sample has 400,000 to 450,000 clones, with 80% to 95% found just once. The origin of this receptor is a middle-aged man with head and neck cancer. The chain has TRBV9 and TRBJ1-4, with a weak D call TRBD1 (5 bases). Sequencing was done on a sample of PBMCs. The CDR3: CASNPGLANEKLFF. CDR3 coding DNA: TGTGCCAGCAACCCGGGACTCGCGAATGAAAAACTGTTTTTT.